These 8 T cell receptor beta chains were sequenced from one sample in a study of OX40 agonist ivuxolimab in advanced cancers. Profiled with immunoSEQ multiplex PCR; TCRdb holds only in-frame clones, not every one. The sample has over 65,000 clones; approximately 86% are singletons. Material: CD4+ or CD8+ T cells sorted from blood, obtained in a trial of the OX40 agonist ivuxolimab. These TCRs come from an adult with an advanced solid tumor such as melanoma, head and neck, liver or kidney cancer.

The chain couples TRBV7-2 to TRBJ2-7, with a tentative D call TRBD2 (5 bases). The CDR3 extends over 13 amino acids. CDR1 is SGHTA, CDR2 FQGNSA, per germline. V lost 5 bases and J lost 3, with 11 bases in between. The CDR3 here is CASSINRDYEQYF. The CDR3, as DNA: TGTGCCAGCAGCATAAACCGGGACTACGAGCAGTACTTC.

J is TRBJ2-3 and V is TRBV7-8; D not resolved. V was pared by 2 bases and J by 2 bases, with 8 bases between. The germline V gene has CDR1 SGHVS and CDR2 FQNEAQ. The CDR3 is 14 residues long. The chain's CDR3 is CASSLKRTTDTQYF. In DNA form, the CDR3 reads TGTGCCAGCAGCTTAAAGAGAACCACAGATACGCAGTATTTT.

The chain couples TRBV7-9 to TRBJ2-1; maybe TRBD1 (6 bases). This CDR3 has 13 residues. The germline V gene has CDR1 SEHNR and CDR2 FQNEAQ (reference sequence). CDR3 coding DNA: TGTGCTAACAGGGTAGGGTCCTACAATGAGCAGTTCTTC. Amino acid sequence: CANRVGSYNEQFF.

The genes are TRBV11-1 and TRBJ2-7; no clear D. Germline-derived CDR1 and CDR2 are SGHAT and FQDESV (reference sequence). The CDR3 extends over 14 amino acids. Trimming removed 0 bases from V and 3 bases from J, with 9 bases in between. CDR3 region: CASSLAPAIYEQYF. The DNA of the CDR3 is TGTGCCAGCAGCTTAGCCCCTGCGATCTACGAGCAGTACTTC.

V usage is TRBV5-1 and J usage is TRBJ1-4, with D maybe TRBD1 (6 bases). Trimming cost V 1 base and J 7 bases, with 14 bases left between them. Germline V CDR1 and CDR2: SGHRS, YFSETQ. CDR3 length equals 15 residues. CDR3 amino acids: CASSLTAGAGEKLFF. The CDR3 DNA reads as TGCGCCAGCAGCTTGACCGCGGGGGCGGGTGAAAAACTGTTTTTT.

The rearrangement joins TRBV6-1 to TRBJ1-1; D gene unclear. V was shortened by 6 bases and J by 1 base, with 15 bases between the two germline ends. This CDR3 is built from 15 residues. The germline V gene encodes CDR1 MNHNS and CDR2 SASEGT. The CDR3 spells CASRRPQPPNTEAFF. For the CDR3, the DNA is TGTGCCAGCAGGAGACCGCAGCCTCCGAACACTGAAGCTTTCTTT.

The CDR3 spells CASSSGGYNEQFF. The CDR3, as DNA: TGTGCCAGCAGCTCAGGTGGATACAATGAGCAGTTCTTC. The chain joins TRBV11-3 to TRBJ2-1; D is uncertain. This CDR3 region has 13 residues. Per germline, CDR1 SGHNT and CDR2 YENEEA. V was clipped by 4 bases and J by 4 bases, with 8 bases between them.

The rearrangement links TRBV28 to TRBJ1-5, with D possibly matching TRBD1 (6 bases). V dropped 5 bases and J dropped 0 bases, with 23 bases sitting between them. Germline CDR1 reads MDHEN; CDR2 reads SYDVKM. The length of the CDR3 is 19 residues. The CDR3 DNA sequence: TGTGCCAGCAGTATCATACAGGGCTCAGGATATCTTAGCAATCAGCCCCAGCATTTT. The encoded protein is CASSIIQGSGYLSNQPQHF.